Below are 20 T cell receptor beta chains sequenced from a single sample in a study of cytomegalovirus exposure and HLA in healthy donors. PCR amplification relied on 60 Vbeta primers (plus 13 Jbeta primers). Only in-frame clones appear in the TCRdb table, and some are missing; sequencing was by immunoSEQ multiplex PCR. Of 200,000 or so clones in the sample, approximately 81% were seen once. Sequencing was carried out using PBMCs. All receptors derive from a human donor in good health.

CDR3 nucleotide sequence: TGCGCCAGCAGCCCTTGGGCAAACACTGAAGCTTTCTTT. Translating it yields CASSPWANTEAFF. This sequence joins TRBV4-3 and TRBJ1-1; D remains ambiguous. The CDR3 is made up of 13 amino acids. V was clipped by 4 bases and J by 2 bases, with 8 bases between them. The germline V gene has CDR1 LGHNA and CDR2 YSLEER.

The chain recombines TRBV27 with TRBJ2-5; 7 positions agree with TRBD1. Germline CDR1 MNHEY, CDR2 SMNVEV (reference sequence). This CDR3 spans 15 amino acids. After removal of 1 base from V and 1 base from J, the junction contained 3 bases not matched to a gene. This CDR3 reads CASSLYGTAQETQYF. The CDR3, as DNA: TGTGCCAGCAGTTTATACGGGACAGCCCAAGAGACCCAGTACTTC.

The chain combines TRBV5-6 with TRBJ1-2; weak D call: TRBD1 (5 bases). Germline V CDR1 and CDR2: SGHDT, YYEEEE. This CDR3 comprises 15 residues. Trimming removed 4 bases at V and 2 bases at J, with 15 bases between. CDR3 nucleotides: TGTGCCAGCAGCCGACTTTTTGGGGCCAACTATGGCTACACCTTC. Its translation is CASSRLFGANYGYTF.

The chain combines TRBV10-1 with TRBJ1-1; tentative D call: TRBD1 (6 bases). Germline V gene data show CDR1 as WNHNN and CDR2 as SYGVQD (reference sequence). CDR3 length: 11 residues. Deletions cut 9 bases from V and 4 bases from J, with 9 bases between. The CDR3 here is CARQGFTEAFF. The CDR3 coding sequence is TGCGCCAGACAGGGTTTCACTGAAGCTTTCTTT.

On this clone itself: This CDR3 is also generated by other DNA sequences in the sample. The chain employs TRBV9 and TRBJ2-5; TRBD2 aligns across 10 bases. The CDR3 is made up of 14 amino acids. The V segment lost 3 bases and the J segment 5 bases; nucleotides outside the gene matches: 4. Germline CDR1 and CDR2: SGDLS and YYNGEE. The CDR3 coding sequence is TGTGCCAGCAGCGCGCTAGCGGGAGAGGAGACCCAGTACTTC. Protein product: CASSALAGEETQYF.

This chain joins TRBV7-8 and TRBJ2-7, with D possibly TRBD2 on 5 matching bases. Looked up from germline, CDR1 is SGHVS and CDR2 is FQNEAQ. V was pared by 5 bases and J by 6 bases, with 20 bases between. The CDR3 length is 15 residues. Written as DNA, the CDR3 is TGTGCCAGCAGCAACTATGGCCTAGCTTGGGGCGAGCAGTACTTC. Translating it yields CASSNYGLAWGEQYF.

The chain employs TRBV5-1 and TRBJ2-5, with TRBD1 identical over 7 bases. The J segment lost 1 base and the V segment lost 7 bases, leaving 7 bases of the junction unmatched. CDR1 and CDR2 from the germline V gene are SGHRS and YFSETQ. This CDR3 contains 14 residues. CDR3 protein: CASAKGDSQETQYF. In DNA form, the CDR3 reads TGCGCCAGCGCCAAAGGGGACAGCCAAGAGACCCAGTACTTC.

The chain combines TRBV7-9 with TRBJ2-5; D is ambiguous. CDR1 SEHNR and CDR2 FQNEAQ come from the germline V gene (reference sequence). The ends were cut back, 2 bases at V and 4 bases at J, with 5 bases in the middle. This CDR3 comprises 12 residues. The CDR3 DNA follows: TGTGCCAGCAGCTTAAAGAGAGAGACCCAGTACTTC. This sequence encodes CASSLKRETQYF.

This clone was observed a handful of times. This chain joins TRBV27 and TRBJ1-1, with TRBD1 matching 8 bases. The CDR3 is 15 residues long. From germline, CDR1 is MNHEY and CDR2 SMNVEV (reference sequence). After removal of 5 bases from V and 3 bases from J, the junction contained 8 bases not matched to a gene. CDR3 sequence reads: CASSLFLTGDTEAFF. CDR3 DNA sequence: TGTGCCAGCAGTCTTTTCCTGACAGGGGACACTGAAGCTTTCTTT.

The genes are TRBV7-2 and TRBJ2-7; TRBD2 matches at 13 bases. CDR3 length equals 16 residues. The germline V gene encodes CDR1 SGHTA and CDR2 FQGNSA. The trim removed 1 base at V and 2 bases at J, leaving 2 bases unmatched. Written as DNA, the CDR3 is TGTGCCAGCAGCTTAGGACTAGCGGGAGGACCCTACGAGCAGTACTTC. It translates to CASSLGLAGGPYEQYF.

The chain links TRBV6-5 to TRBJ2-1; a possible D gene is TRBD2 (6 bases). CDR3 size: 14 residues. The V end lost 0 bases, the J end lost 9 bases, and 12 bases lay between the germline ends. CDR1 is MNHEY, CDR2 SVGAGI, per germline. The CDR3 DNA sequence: TGTGCCAGCAGTTACTCGAAGGGACTGGGTGAGCAGTTCTTC. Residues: CASSYSKGLGEQFF.

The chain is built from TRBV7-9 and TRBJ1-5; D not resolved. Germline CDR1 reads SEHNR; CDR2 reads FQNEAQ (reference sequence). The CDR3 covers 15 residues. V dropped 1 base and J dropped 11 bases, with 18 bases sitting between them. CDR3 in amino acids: CASSLEANGETAQHF. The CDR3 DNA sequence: TGTGCCAGCAGCTTAGAGGCCAACGGGGAAACGGCCCAGCATTTT.

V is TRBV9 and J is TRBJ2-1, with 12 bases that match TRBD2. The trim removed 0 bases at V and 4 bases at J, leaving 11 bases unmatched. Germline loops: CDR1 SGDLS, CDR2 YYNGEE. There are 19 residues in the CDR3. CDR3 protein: CASSVAGLAGRGGYNEQFF. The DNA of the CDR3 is TGTGCCAGCAGCGTAGCGGGACTAGCGGGCCGGGGGGGATACAATGAGCAGTTCTTC.

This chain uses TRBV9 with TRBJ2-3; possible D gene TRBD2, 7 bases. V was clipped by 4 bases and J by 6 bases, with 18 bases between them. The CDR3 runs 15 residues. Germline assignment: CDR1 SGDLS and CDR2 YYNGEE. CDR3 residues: CASSPDGGPVDTQYF. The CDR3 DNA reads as TGTGCCAGCAGCCCAGACGGGGGGCCAGTGGATACGCAGTATTTT.

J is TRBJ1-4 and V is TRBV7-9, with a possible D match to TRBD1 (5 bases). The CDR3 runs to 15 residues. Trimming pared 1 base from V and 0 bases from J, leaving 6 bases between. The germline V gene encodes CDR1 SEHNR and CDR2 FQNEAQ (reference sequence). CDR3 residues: CASSLVGATNEKLFF. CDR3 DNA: TGTGCCAGCAGCTTAGTAGGGGCAACTAATGAAAAACTGTTTTTT.

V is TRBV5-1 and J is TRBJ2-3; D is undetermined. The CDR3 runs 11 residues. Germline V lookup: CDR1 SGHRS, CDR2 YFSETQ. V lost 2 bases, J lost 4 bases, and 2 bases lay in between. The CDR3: CASSFADTQYF. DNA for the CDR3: TGCGCCAGCAGCTTCGCAGATACGCAGTATTTT.

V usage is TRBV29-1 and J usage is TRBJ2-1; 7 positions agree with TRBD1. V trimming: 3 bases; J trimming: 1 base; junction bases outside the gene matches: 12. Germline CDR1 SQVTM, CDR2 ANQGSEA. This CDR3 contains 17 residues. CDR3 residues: CSVEGDPTGFSYNEQFF. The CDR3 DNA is TGCAGCGTTGAGGGGGACCCGACAGGGTTTTCCTACAATGAGCAGTTCTTC.

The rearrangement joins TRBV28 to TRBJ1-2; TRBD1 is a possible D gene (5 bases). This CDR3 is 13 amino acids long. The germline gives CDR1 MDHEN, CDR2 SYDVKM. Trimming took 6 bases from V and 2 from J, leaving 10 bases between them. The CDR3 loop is CASRKDRNYGYTF. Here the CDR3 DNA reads TGTGCCAGCAGAAAAGACAGAAACTATGGCTACACCTTC.

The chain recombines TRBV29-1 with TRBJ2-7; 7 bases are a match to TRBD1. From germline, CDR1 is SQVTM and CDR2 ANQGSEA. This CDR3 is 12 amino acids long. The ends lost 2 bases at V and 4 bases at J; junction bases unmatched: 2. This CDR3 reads CSVETQGYEQYF. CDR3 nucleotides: TGCAGCGTTGAAACACAGGGGTACGAGCAGTACTTC.

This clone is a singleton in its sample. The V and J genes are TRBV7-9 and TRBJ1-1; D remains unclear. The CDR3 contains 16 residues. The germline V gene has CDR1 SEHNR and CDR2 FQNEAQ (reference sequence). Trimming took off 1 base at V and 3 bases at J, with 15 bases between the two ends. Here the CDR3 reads CASSLVIGNRDTEAFF. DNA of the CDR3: TGTGCCAGCAGCTTAGTCATAGGAAACCGGGACACTGAAGCTTTCTTT. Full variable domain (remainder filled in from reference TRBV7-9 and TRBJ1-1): DTGVSQNPRHKITKRGQNVTFRCDPISEHNRLYWYRQTLGQGPEFLTYFQNEAQLEKSRLLSDRFSAERPKGSFSTLEIQRTEQGDSAMYLCASSLVIGNRDTEAFFGQGTRLTVV.